This entry describes one TCR beta chain. Germline CDR1 and CDR2: MNHEY and SVGAGI. The CDR3 is 13 amino acids. V shed 5 bases, J shed 8 bases, and the junction held 4 bases outside the gene matches. The data were obtained in a study of blood T cell repertoires in COVID-19. Background on the study: From the United States, Italy and Spain came samples of acute and convalescent COVID-19.

The repertoire was sequenced with immunoSEQ multiplex PCR; TCRdb's copy has only in-frame clones and lacks some. The top ten clones hold about 9.2% of a sample with fewer than 300,000 clones, around nine tenths of them seen once. Sample: peripheral blood. The chain carries TRBV6-5 and TRBJ1-2; TRBD1 agrees at 11 bases. The clonotype comes from a man aged 35 to 55 who had recovered from COVID-19. The CDR3 nucleotides are TGTGCCAGCAGTCGGACAGGGGGCGGGGGCTACACCTTC. Amino acid sequence: CASSRTGGGGYTF.